The next 17 T cell receptor beta chains were all read from a single sample in a study of graft-versus-host responses after intestinal transplantation (dated by TCRdb to the early 2020s). These receptors' antigens are unknown. Receptor amplification or capture employed the immunoSEQ multiplex PCR assay. This is the immuneACCESS table as TCRdb keeps it, with only in-frame sequences that have V and J called. A part of the clones is gone; compared with another copy, unresolved V genes explain less than half, and the rest is unexplained. The sample has tens of thousands of clones on record, around 95% of them singletons. The ten biggest clones cover 0.2% to 0.25% of the sample. This specimen's time point label, interpreted: cells obtained before transplantation from donor or recipient. Material: unstimulated CD8+ T cells sorted from spleen or lymph node cells, obtained before transplant. The origin of the receptors is a human donor who was the organ donor for an intestinal transplant.

The gene calls are TRBV6-5 and TRBJ1-1; tentatively, D is TRBD1 (5 bases). This CDR3 is built from 14 residues. The V and J ends lost 2 bases and 0 bases respectively, with 7 bases between them. The germline V gene encodes CDR1 MNHEY and CDR2 SVGAGI. CDR3 residues: CASSYGAVNTEAFF. DNA for the CDR3: TGTGCCAGCAGTTACGGGGCCGTGAACACTGAAGCTTTCTTT.

The chain combines TRBV10-3 with TRBJ1-3, with D hard to call. Trimming removed 1 base from V and 4 bases from J, with 5 bases in between. The CDR3 loop spans 13 amino acids. Germline CDR1 is ENHRY and CDR2 is SYGVKD. CDR3 amino acids: CAISELTGNTIYF. CDR3 in DNA: TGTGCCATCAGTGAGTTAACAGGAAACACCATATATTTT.

This clone was counted once. In DNA, the CDR3 is TGTGCCAGTAGTCTCTCGGGGGATACGCAGTATTTT. Translation: CASSLSGDTQYF. This chain links TRBV19 with TRBJ2-3, with D perhaps TRBD2 (5 bases). The CDR3 covers 12 residues. Germline loops: CDR1 LNHDA, CDR2 SQIVND (reference sequence). The ends were cut back, 5 bases at V and 6 bases at J, with 9 bases in the middle.

The rearrangement uses TRBV30 and TRBJ2-1; D is unresolved. V lost 2 bases, J lost 0 bases, and 8 bases lay in between. The germline V gene has CDR1 GTSNPN and CDR2 SVGIG (reference sequence). This CDR3 comprises 14 residues. The CDR3 reads CAWSSGYSYNEQFF. DNA for the CDR3: TGTGCCTGGAGTTCTGGGTACTCCTACAATGAGCAGTTCTTC.

This chain joins TRBV4-1 and TRBJ2-7; D is unresolved. Germline assignment: CDR1 MGHRA and CDR2 YSYEKL. V was trimmed by 1 base and J by 2 bases, leaving 9 bases between them. This CDR3 has 14 residues. The CDR3 DNA reads as TGCGCCAGCAGCCAAGGGCCGAGAACCTACGAGCAGTACTTC. Its translation is CASSQGPRTYEQYF.

This sequence joins TRBV28 and TRBJ2-4, with 9 bases fitting TRBD1. With V trimmed by 5 bases and J by 10 bases, 6 bases remained unmatched. Germline loops: CDR1 MDHEN, CDR2 SYDVKM. This CDR3 comprises 13 residues. The chain's CDR3 is CASSRRTGEIQYF. The DNA for the CDR3 is TGTGCCAGCAGTCGGAGGACAGGGGAAATTCAGTACTTC.

This clone is a singleton in its sample. CDR3 protein: CASSERGTRNQPQHF. The CDR3 DNA sequence: TGTGCCAGCAGTGAAAGGGGAACACGCAATCAGCCCCAGCATTTT. The chain couples TRBV6-1 to TRBJ1-5; D might be TRBD1 (5 bases). CDR3 length: 15 amino acids. V shed 2 bases and J shed 2 bases, with 10 bases lying between them. Germline V CDR1 and CDR2: MNHNS, SASEGT.

The chain joins TRBV5-6 to TRBJ1-6; tentatively, D is TRBD1 (5 bases). Germline V gives CDR1 SGHDT, CDR2 YYEEEE. This CDR3 is built from 16 residues. V dropped 3 bases and J dropped 0 bases, with 10 bases sitting between them. DNA for the CDR3: TGTGCCAGCAGCTCCCGGGGGAGCTCCTATAATTCACCCCTCCACTTT. Protein: CASSSRGSSYNSPLHF.

Here the CDR3 reads CASSSGNKVNEKLFF. The CDR3 DNA follows: TGTGCCAGCAGTTCGGGGAACAAGGTTAATGAAAAACTGTTTTTT. This chain uses TRBV27 with TRBJ1-4; D is undetermined. The CDR3 spans 15 residues. The germline V gene has CDR1 MNHEY and CDR2 SMNVEV (reference sequence). Trimming pared 4 bases from V and 4 bases from J, leaving 13 bases between.

The J gene is TRBJ1-1, the V gene TRBV4-1; perhaps TRBD1 as D (5 bases). This CDR3 spans 17 amino acids. The germline V gene encodes CDR1 MGHRA and CDR2 YSYEKL. V lost 1 base, J lost 1 base, and 16 bases lay in between. The CDR3 protein is CASSQARVDVANTEAFF. Here the CDR3 DNA reads TGCGCCAGCAGCCAAGCCAGGGTGGATGTGGCGAACACTGAAGCTTTCTTT.

This chain uses TRBV28 with TRBJ2-7; D may be TRBD2 (5 bases). Germline V lookup: CDR1 MDHEN, CDR2 SYDVKM. This CDR3 is 15 amino acids long. Trimming shortened V by 9 bases and J by 7 bases, and 25 bases separated the two germline ends. CDR3 sequence: CASTTVPTESGEQYF. The DNA of the CDR3 is TGTGCCAGTACGACTGTTCCTACCGAGTCGGGAGAGCAGTACTTC.

This chain links TRBV5-1 with TRBJ1-3; perhaps TRBD1 as D (5 bases). This CDR3 has 18 residues. From germline, CDR1 is SGHRS and CDR2 YFSETQ. Trimming left V 4 bases short and J 2 bases short, with 22 bases between. CDR3 bases: TGCGCCAGCAGCCCCGACGGACCAGGCCAGGGTACTGGAAACACCATATATTTT. As protein: CASSPDGPGQGTGNTIYF.

This clone is a singleton in its sample. The rearrangement joins TRBV2 to TRBJ2-7, with D tentatively TRBD1 or TRBD2 (6 bases each). The germline V and J ends were trimmed by 8 bases and 3 bases, with 14 bases remaining between them. In germline, CDR1 is SNHLY, CDR2 FYNNEI. This CDR3 region has 13 residues. CDR3 nucleotide sequence: TGTGCCAGCGGGGGGCACCTGAGCTACGAGCAGTACTTC. This encodes CASGGHLSYEQYF.

The sample holds one count of this clone. The J gene is TRBJ2-7, the V gene TRBV7-6; 7 nucleotides align to TRBD1. This CDR3 spans 12 amino acids. From germline, CDR1 is SGHVS and CDR2 FNYEAQ. The trim removed 5 bases at V and 5 bases at J, leaving 3 bases unmatched. The CDR3 is CASSLGQDEQYF. The CDR3 DNA sequence: TGTGCCAGCAGCCTAGGACAGGACGAGCAGTACTTC.

The V and J genes are TRBV11-1 and TRBJ2-7, with D maybe TRBD1 (6 bases). Per germline, CDR1 SGHAT and CDR2 FQDESV (reference sequence). The CDR3 is made up of 15 amino acids. The V gene lost 3 bases and the J gene lost 0 bases, with 12 bases spanning the gap. DNA of the CDR3: TGTGCCAGCAGCTTCGGAGAGGACAGCTCCTACGAGCAGTACTTC. Residues: CASSFGEDSSYEQYF.

The rearrangement joins TRBV2 to TRBJ2-1; TRBD2 might be the D (8 bases). V lost 6 bases and J lost 10, with 22 bases in between. The CDR3 runs 15 residues. Germline V gives CDR1 SNHLY, CDR2 FYNNEI. CDR3 residues: CASSGGGQSFVEQFF. As DNA, the CDR3 is TGTGCCAGCAGCGGGGGGGGACAGTCATTCGTGGAGCAGTTCTTC.

V is TRBV14 and J is TRBJ2-1, with TRBD1 as a possible D gene (5 bases). This CDR3 contains 18 residues. Trimming cost V 0 bases and J 3 bases, with 18 bases left between them. The germline gives CDR1 SGHDN, CDR2 FVKESK. The CDR3 sequence is CASSQDIRQITDYNEQFF. The CDR3 coding sequence is TGTGCCAGCAGCCAAGACATTCGACAGATAACTGACTACAATGAGCAGTTCTTC.